Each of the 5 T cell receptor beta chains below was sequenced from the same sample in a study of cytomegalovirus exposure and HLA in healthy donors (dated by TCRdb to about 2017). Library preparation used the immunoSEQ multiplex PCR assay. For the multiplex PCR, a mixture combining 60 forward primers for TCR Vbeta segments and 13 reverse primers for TCR Jbeta segments was used. This immuneACCESS table, as held by TCRdb, lists in-frame sequences with V and J called but not all clones. Of the missing ones, under half trace to an unresolved V gene in checked studies; the others have no known cause. The sample's own table lists about 40,000 clones. The ten biggest clones cover over 1.5% of the sample. Material for sequencing was PBMCs. These receptors were taken from a young woman in good health and CMV-seronegative.

For the CDR3, the DNA is TGTGCCAGCAACCCGCGACAGGGGGCGGGCCCTGAAGCTTTCTTT. Encoded protein: CASNPRQGAGPEAFF. The chain couples TRBV6-6 to TRBJ1-1; 10 nucleotides align to TRBD1. This CDR3 is 15 amino acids long. The germline V gene encodes CDR1 MNHNY and CDR2 SVGAGI (reference sequence). J was trimmed by 6 bases and V by 7 bases; bases with no gene match: 11.

The chain links TRBV28 to TRBJ1-2; the D gene is possibly TRBD1 (6 bases). CDR1 MDHEN and CDR2 SYDVKM come from the germline V gene. The V end was cut by 5 bases, the J end by 4 bases, with 17 bases between. The CDR3 contains 15 residues. The chain's CDR3 is CASSPGQPSVYGYTF. The CDR3 DNA reads TGTGCCAGCAGTCCCGGACAGCCATCGGTCTATGGCTACACCTTC.

The gene calls are TRBV10-3 and TRBJ2-7, with D hard to call. The CDR3 has 13 amino acids. V lost 4 bases and J 2 bases, leaving 9 bases between the germline ends. From germline, CDR1 is ENHRY and CDR2 SYGVKD. DNA for the CDR3: TGTGCCATCAGTGGTGAACGAGCCTACGAGCAGTACTTC. Amino acids: CAISGERAYEQYF.

The chain recombines TRBV6-6 with TRBJ1-2; D is undetermined. There are 13 residues in the CDR3. Trimming removed 7 bases at V and 2 bases at J, with 11 bases between. Germline V gene lookup returns CDR1 MNHNY and CDR2 SVGAGI (reference sequence). The CDR3 DNA follows: TGTGCCAGCACCAACGGAGTGAACTATGGCTACACCTTC. Its translation is CASTNGVNYGYTF.

The rearrangement joins TRBV10-1 to TRBJ2-7, with D perhaps matching TRBD1 (5 bases). V lost 4 bases to trimming and J lost 0 bases, with 10 bases between them. Germline CDR1 is WNHNN and CDR2 is SYGVQD (reference sequence). The CDR3 runs 14 residues. The DNA for the CDR3 is TGCGCCAGCAGTGGTGGGGCCAGCTCCTACGAGCAGTACTTC. This translates into CASSGGASSYEQYF.